This T cell receptor beta chain was recovered during a study of beta chain features in type 1 diabetes. Across the whole study: Roughly 110,000,000 sorted cells were examined across all samples. The study, taken as a whole, reports: When VDJ junctions were examined, type 1 diabetes patients showed fewer insertions and more deletions. A possible short-template PCR bias applies equally to patients and controls. Across all four CD4+ subsets, people with type 1 diabetes showed modestly shorter TCRB CDR3s.

The entirety of the isolated RNA underwent reverse transcription, so expressed TCRB transcripts were sequenced. Only in-frame clones appear in the TCRdb table, and some are missing; sequencing was by immunoSEQ multiplex PCR. The data hold 250,000 or so clones, with roughly 22% observed a single time. This clone showed up just a few times. Its specificity is unknown. The sequencing input was naive CD4+ T cells from blood. This receptor was obtained from a woman between 35 and 50 years old with type 1 diabetes.

This CDR3 reads CASSVGGPPYEQYF. CDR3 bases: TGTGCCAGCAGCGTAGGGGGGCCGCCCTACGAGCAGTACTTC. The rearrangement uses TRBV9 and TRBJ2-7, with TRBD1 as a possible D gene (6 bases). The V and J ends lost 0 bases and 2 bases respectively, with 9 bases between them. The CDR3 runs to 14 residues. The germline gives CDR1 SGDLS, CDR2 YYNGEE.